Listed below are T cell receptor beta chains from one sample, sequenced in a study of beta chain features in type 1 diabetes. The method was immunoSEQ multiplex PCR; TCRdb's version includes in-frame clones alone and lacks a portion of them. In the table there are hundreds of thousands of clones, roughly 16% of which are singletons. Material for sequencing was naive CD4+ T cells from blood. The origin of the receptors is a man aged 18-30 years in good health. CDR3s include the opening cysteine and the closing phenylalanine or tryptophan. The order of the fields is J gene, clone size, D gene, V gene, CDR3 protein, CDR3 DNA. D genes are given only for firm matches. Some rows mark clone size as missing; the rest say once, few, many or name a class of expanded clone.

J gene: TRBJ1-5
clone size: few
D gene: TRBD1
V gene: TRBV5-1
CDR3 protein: CASSSYRGTSNQPQHF
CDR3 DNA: TGCGCCAGCAGCTCCTACAGGGGCACGAGCAATCAGCCCCAGCATTTT

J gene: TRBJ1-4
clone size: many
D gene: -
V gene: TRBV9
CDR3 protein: CASSPAGGVNEKLFF
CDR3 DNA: TGTGCCAGCAGCCCCGCGGGCGGAGTTAATGAAAAACTGTTTTTT

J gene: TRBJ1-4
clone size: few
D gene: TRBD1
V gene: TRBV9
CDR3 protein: CASSPTGVREKLFF
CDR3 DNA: TGTGCCAGCAGCCCGACAGGGGTTCGAGAAAAACTGTTTTTT

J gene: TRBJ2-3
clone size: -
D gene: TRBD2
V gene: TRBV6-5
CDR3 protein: CASSSLLASTDTQYF
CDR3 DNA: TGTGCCAGCAGTTCCTTACTAGCGAGCACAGATACGCAGTATTTT

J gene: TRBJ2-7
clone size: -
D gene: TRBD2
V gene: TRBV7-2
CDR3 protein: CASSLGSSGPYEQYF
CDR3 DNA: TGTGCCAGCAGCTTAGGATCTAGCGGTCCCTACGAGCAGTACTTC

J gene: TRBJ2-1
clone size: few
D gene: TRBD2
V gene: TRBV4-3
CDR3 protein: CASSHRSGNSYNEQFF
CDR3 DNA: TGCGCCAGCAGCCACCGAAGCGGGAACTCCTACAATGAGCAGTTCTTC

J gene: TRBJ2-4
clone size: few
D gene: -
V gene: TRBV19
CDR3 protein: CASSTLPGQSKNIQYF
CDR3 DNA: TGTGCCAGTAGTACTCTCCCGGGGCAGTCCAAAAACATTCAGTACTTC

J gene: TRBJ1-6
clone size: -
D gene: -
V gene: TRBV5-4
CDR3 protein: CASSLAPKPGDSPLHF
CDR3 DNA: TGTGCCAGCAGCTTGGCCCCAAAACCTGGTGATTCACCCCTCCACTTT

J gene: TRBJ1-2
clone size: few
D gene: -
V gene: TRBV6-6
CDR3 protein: CASSTYYGYTF
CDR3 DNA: TGTGCCAGCAGCACGTACTATGGCTACACCTTC

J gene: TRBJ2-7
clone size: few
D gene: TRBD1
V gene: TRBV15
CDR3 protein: CATSTGQGIPEQYF
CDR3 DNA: TGTGCCACCAGCACGGGACAGGGCATCCCCGAGCAGTACTTC

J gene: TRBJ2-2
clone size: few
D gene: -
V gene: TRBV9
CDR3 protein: CASSVLGHNTGELFF
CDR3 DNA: TGTGCCAGCAGCGTGCTAGGACACAACACCGGGGAGCTGTTTTTT

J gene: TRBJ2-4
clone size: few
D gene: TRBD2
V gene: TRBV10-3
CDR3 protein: CAISESDRAGDIQYF
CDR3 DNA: TGTGCCATCAGTGAGTCGGACCGGGCGGGGGACATTCAGTACTTC

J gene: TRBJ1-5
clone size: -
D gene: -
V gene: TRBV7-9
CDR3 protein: CASSLISFDQPQHF
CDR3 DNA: TGTGCCAGCAGCCTAATATCTTTCGATCAGCCCCAGCATTTT

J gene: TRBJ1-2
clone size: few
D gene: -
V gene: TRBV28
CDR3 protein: CASTIQRGRYGYTF
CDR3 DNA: TGTGCCAGCACTATACAGCGGGGTCGATATGGCTACACCTTC

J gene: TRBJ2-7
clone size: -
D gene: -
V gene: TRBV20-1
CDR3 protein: CSASRSYEQYF
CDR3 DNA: TGCAGTGCTAGCAGGAGCTACGAGCAGTACTTC

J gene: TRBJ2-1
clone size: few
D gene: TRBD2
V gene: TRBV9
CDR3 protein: CASSSRPGLAGDNEQFF
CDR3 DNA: TGTGCCAGCAGCTCTCGACCGGGACTAGCGGGTGACAATGAGCAGTTCTTC

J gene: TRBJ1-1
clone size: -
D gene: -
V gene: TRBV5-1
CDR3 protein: CASSWGRARDTEAFF
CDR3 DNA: TGCGCCAGCAGCTGGGGCAGGGCTCGGGACACTGAAGCTTTCTTT

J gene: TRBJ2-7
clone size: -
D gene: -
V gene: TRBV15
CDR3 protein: CATSRDKGYEQYF
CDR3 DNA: TGTGCCACCAGCAGAGATAAGGGGTACGAGCAGTACTTC

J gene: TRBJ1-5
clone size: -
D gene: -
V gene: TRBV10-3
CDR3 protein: CAIRPQGSNQPQHF
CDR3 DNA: TGTGCCATCAGGCCCCAGGGGTCCAATCAGCCCCAGCATTTT

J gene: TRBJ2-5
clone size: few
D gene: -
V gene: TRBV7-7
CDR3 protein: CASSREGLTRGTQYF
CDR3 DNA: TGTGCTAGCAGCCGAGAGGGGCTCACGAGGGGGACCCAGTACTTC

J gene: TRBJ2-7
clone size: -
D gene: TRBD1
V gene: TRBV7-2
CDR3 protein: CASSHRTGNSYEQYF
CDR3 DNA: TGTGCCAGCAGCCATCGGACAGGGAACTCCTACGAGCAGTACTTC

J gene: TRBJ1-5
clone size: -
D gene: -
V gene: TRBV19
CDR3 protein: CASSMEGYSNQPQHF
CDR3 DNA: TGTGCCAGTAGTATGGAGGGCTATTCCAATCAGCCCCAGCATTTT

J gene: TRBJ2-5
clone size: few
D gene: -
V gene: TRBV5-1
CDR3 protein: CASSLALGQETQYF
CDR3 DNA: TGCGCCAGCAGCTTGGCTCTGGGGCAAGAGACCCAGTACTTC

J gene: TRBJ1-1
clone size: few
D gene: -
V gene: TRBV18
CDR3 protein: CASSPYTGNTEAFF
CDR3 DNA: TGTGCCAGCTCACCCTATACAGGGAACACTGAAGCTTTCTTT

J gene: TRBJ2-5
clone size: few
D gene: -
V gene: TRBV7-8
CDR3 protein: CASSFQGSWETQYF
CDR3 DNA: TGTGCCAGCAGCTTCCAGGGAAGTTGGGAGACCCAGTACTTC

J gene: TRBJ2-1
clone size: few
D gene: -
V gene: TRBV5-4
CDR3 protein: CASSLEQLHEQFF
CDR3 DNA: TGTGCCAGCAGCTTGGAACAACTTCACGAGCAGTTCTTC

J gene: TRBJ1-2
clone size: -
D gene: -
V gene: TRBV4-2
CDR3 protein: CASSQDRRLTNYGYTF
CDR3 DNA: TGTGCCAGCAGCCAAGACCGGCGGCTTACTAACTATGGCTACACCTTC

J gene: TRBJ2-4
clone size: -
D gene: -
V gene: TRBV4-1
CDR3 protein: CASSQHLLTGDKNIQYF
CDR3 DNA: TGCGCCAGCAGCCAGCACCTCCTGACAGGAGACAAAAACATTCAGTACTTC